Below, one T cell receptor beta chain is given with its context. Read sequence stops 3 residues before the CDR3 end, and the germline J gene provides the missing end. The CDR3 extends over 14 amino acids. J gave up 8 bases and V 4 bases, and 7 bases lay outside the gene matches. CDR1 and CDR2 (germline): SQVTM, ANQGSEA. The method was immunoSEQ multiplex PCR; TCRdb's version includes in-frame clones alone and lacks a portion of them. This sample's table has tens of thousands of clones. These data come from a study of T cells in women clearing cervical HPV infection. Turning to the study itself: Cases were women with histologically confirmed HPV16-related CIN3 or worse, including a couple of invasive cancers. No precancer developed; the control's incident HPV16 infection cleared within 12 months. Blood came at first lesion visit for cases, post-clearance for controls.

The rearrangement links TRBV29-1 to TRBJ1-6; 8 bases map to TRBD1. This TCR came from a woman aged 18 to 75 with a cervical HPV16 infection that either progressed to CIN3+ or cleared (not recorded which). The sample was blood buffy coat. The CDR3 spells CSVADRAGDSPLHF. The CDR3 DNA, read in part, is TGCAGCGTTGCGGACAGGGCGGGGGATTCACCC.